A single sample is the source of the 14 T cell receptor beta chains below, sequenced in a study of control samples from healthy donors and cancer patients. Method: immunoSEQ multiplex PCR; TCRdb's copy keeps in-frame clones and lacks some. This table has some 200,000 clones, 90% to 95% appearing once. Material for sequencing was blood. The source is a man between 18 and 35 years old in good health.

Concerning this clone itself: The junction departs from the called germline gene at one end, perhaps through a read error. The chain uses TRBV9 and TRBJ1-5; D unclear. The V gene's germline CDR1 is SGDLS and CDR2 YYNGEE. This CDR3 has 15 residues. CDR3 nucleotide sequence: TGTGCCAGCAGCGCTACCGGTGGGAGCACTCAGCCCCAGCATTTT. It is translated as CASSATGGSTQPQHF.

The chain carries TRBV2 and TRBJ1-1; 7 bases map to TRBD1. Germline V lookup: CDR1 SNHLY, CDR2 FYNNEI. The CDR3 loop spans 13 amino acids. V gave up 8 bases and J gave up 2 bases; unmatched junction bases: 5. In DNA form, the CDR3 reads TGTGCCAGCCCAGGGGGGACCAACACTGAAGCTTTCTTT. It yields the protein CASPGGTNTEAFF.

The rearrangement links TRBV6-5 to TRBJ1-1, with D tentatively TRBD1 (6 bases). The length of the CDR3 is 15 residues. Trimming cost V 2 bases and J 1 base, with 11 bases left between them. Looked up from germline, CDR1 is MNHEY and CDR2 is SVGAGI. CDR3 residues: CASSYTSTGNTEAFF. The CDR3 DNA reads as TGTGCCAGCAGTTACACCTCGACAGGGAACACTGAAGCTTTCTTT.

The chain is built from TRBV18 and TRBJ2-3; D is unresolved. Germline V CDR1 and CDR2: KGHSH, LQKENI. Between the trimmed V and J ends, which lost 6 bases and 6 bases, there was a span of 10 bases. The CDR3 loop spans 12 amino acids. This CDR3 is CASSPGVDTQYF. CDR3 nucleotides: TGTGCCAGCTCGCCCGGCGTTGATACGCAGTATTTT.

This sequence joins TRBV3-1 (or the pseudogene TRBV3-2) and TRBJ1-1; 9 bases match TRBD1. The CDR3 covers 13 residues. V was pared by 1 base and J by 8 bases, with 2 bases of the junction left unmatched. From germline, CDR1 is LGHDT and CDR2 YNNKEL (reference sequence). CDR3 protein: CASSQVGTGEAFF. The CDR3 DNA reads as TGTGCCAGCAGCCAAGTTGGGACAGGGGAAGCTTTCTTT.

This sequence joins TRBV5-1 and TRBJ1-1; 8 nucleotides match TRBD1. This CDR3 region has 17 residues. V dropped 4 bases and J dropped 1; count of bases not matched to a gene: 12. Germline V gene lookup returns CDR1 SGHRS and CDR2 YFSETQ. In nucleotides, the CDR3 is TGCGCCAGCAGCCCAAGTCCCGGGACAGGTCCGAACACTGAAGCTTTCTTT. Translated: CASSPSPGTGPNTEAFF.

The chain employs TRBV6-1 and TRBJ1-6; D call uncertain. The germline V gene encodes CDR1 MNHNS and CDR2 SASEGT. This CDR3 region has 16 residues. With 3 bases removed from V and 5 bases from J, the gap between germline ends came to 14 bases. DNA for the CDR3: TGTGCCAGCAGTGATTTTGCGGGCGGTAATAATTCACCCCTCCACTTT. Residues: CASSDFAGGNNSPLHF.

This sequence joins TRBV28 and TRBJ1-2; 9 nucleotides match TRBD1. This CDR3 has 14 residues. Germline V CDR1 and CDR2: MDHEN, SYDVKM. V dropped 5 bases and J dropped 8; count of bases not matched to a gene: 9. The CDR3, as DNA: TGTGCCAGCAGTGTACAGGGGGCCCGTTGGGGCTACACCTTC. Protein product: CASSVQGARWGYTF.

The V call is TRBV5-1, the J call TRBJ2-5; D is ambiguous. Germline CDR1 SGHRS, CDR2 YFSETQ. V gave up 0 bases and J gave up 4 bases, with 7 bases separating them. The CDR3 is made up of 13 amino acids. Here the CDR3 reads CASSLEGAETQYF. CDR3 coding DNA: TGCGCCAGCAGCTTGGAGGGTGCAGAGACCCAGTACTTC.

A few counts support this clone. The chain joins TRBV15 to TRBJ2-2, with a tentative D call TRBD2 (5 bases). Germline V gene sequence: CDR1 LNHNV, CDR2 YYDKDF (reference sequence). V lost 5 bases, J lost 5 bases, and 15 bases lay in between. This CDR3 is 15 amino acids long. The CDR3 is CATSLDTSGTGELFF. CDR3 DNA sequence: TGTGCCACCAGCCTCGACACCTCGGGAACCGGGGAGCTGTTTTTT.

This clone was seen once. This chain uses TRBV10-3 with TRBJ2-7; 9 nucleotides agree with TRBD1. Trimming removed 10 bases from V and 0 bases from J; junction bases left unmatched: 4. CDR1 and CDR2 (germline): ENHRY, SYGVKD. This CDR3 contains 13 residues. CDR3 bases: TGTGCCACTGGGACAGGGTCCTCCTACGAGCAGTACTTC. This translates into CATGTGSSYEQYF.

The chain uses TRBV2 and TRBJ2-3; perhaps TRBD1 as D (5 bases). Germline CDR1 is SNHLY and CDR2 is FYNNEI. This CDR3 contains 13 residues. Trimming removed 6 bases at V and 5 bases at J, with 12 bases between. CDR3 protein: CASRDIWGDTQYF. The CDR3 coding sequence is TGTGCCAGCAGGGACATTTGGGGAGATACGCAGTATTTT.

The chain uses TRBV5-1 and TRBJ2-6; 10 bases are shared with TRBD2. V dropped 3 bases and J dropped 0; count of bases not matched to a gene: 6. CDR1 and CDR2 from the germline V gene are SGHRS and YFSETQ. There are 18 residues in the CDR3. CDR3 loop: CASSSSSGGASGANVLTF. The CDR3 region has the DNA TGCGCCAGCAGCTCCTCTAGCGGGGGAGCCTCTGGGGCCAACGTCCTGACTTTC.

This sequence joins TRBV4-1 and TRBJ1-1; D gene uncertain. Germline V gives CDR1 MGHRA, CDR2 YSYEKL. The V and J ends lost 4 bases and 2 bases respectively, with 17 bases between them. CDR3 length: 16 residues. This CDR3 reads CASSPGVTTGNTEAFF. The CDR3 bases are TGCGCCAGCAGCCCTGGGGTCACAACGGGAAACACTGAAGCTTTCTTT.